One and the same sample provided the 17 T cell receptor beta chains below, sequenced in a study of regulatory T cells in long-lasting Graves disease. Documented time point: newly diagnosed GD, antithyroid drugs for less than 3 months. The TCR library was made from RNA extracted from PBMCs. CDR3 regions were amplified by Arm-PCR using iRepertoire HTBI primers to build TCR beta libraries. TCRdb redid the calling of the multiplex PCR reads with MiXCR, one entry per CDR3 protein. The sample holds 350,000 to 500,000 distinct CDR3 sequences; about 14% are singletons and the top ten take roughly 15%. These data are also associated with another study on T cells in Graves' hyperthyroidism and ophthalmopathy.

Sequenced material: peripheral blood mononuclear cells (PBMCs), taken at new diagnosis, from a patient treated with antithyroid drugs. These receptors originate from a woman aged 45 to 65 with Graves disease.

This rearrangement joins TRBV5-1 to TRBJ2-2; no firm D call. Germline assignment: CDR1 SGHRS and CDR2 YFSETQ. The V end was cut by 4 bases, the J end by 4 bases, with 14 bases between. This CDR3 spans 15 amino acids. DNA of the CDR3: TGCGCCAGCAGCGTTGTTTACTTGACCACCGGGGAGCTGTTTTTT. It translates to CASSVVYLTTGELFF.

This clonotype was recorded at least ten times. The chain employs TRBV6-5 and TRBJ2-7; 8 positions match TRBD2. The CDR3 loop spans 15 amino acids. Germline loops: CDR1 MNHEY, CDR2 SVGAGI. Losses at the gene ends were 0 bases for V and 0 bases for J; bases not matched to a gene: 1. Here the CDR3 reads CASSYSSGSSYEQYF. CDR3 nucleotides: TGTGCCAGCAGTTACTCGAGCGGGAGCTCCTACGAGCAGTACTTC.

Ten or more counts support this clonotype. The chain is built from TRBV29-1 and TRBJ2-7; TRBD1 might be the D (5 bases). The V and J ends lost 0 bases and 2 bases respectively, with 17 bases between them. CDR1 is SQVTM and CDR2 is ANQGSEA in the germline V gene. The CDR3 consists of 16 residues. The CDR3 region has the DNA TGCAGCGTTGAAGATGGGAAGAATGAACAGGCCTACGAGCAGTACTTC. This encodes CSVEDGKNEQAYEQYF.

The chain links TRBV30 to TRBJ1-1; weak D call: TRBD1 (6 bases). V was shortened by 3 bases and J by 5 bases, with 10 bases between the two germline ends. Germline CDR1 reads GTSNPN; CDR2 reads SVGIG (reference sequence). The CDR3 length is 12 residues. The CDR3 protein is CAWRGGQTEAFF. CDR3 in DNA: TGTGCCTGGAGGGGGGGGCAAACTGAAGCTTTCTTT.

The CDR3 here is CASSLGADATQYF. The CDR3 nucleotides are TGTGCCAGCAGCTTGGGGGCCGACGCGACCCAGTACTTC. The rearrangement links TRBV5-4 to TRBJ2-1; D is unclear. The J call could be wrong; TRBJ2-5 is a better fit for the DNA end. CDR3 length: 13 residues. Germline V gene data show CDR1 as SGHNT and CDR2 as YYREEE (reference sequence).

This clonotype has at least ten counts. CDR3 bases: TGTGCCTGGAATGTTGGGGACAGGGGGTCCTACGAGCAGTACTTC. The encoded protein is CAWNVGDRGSYEQYF. The V call is TRBV30, the J call TRBJ2-7, with TRBD1 matching 11 bases. The CDR3 is 15 amino acids. The J segment lost 1 base and the V segment lost 4 bases, leaving 6 bases of the junction unmatched. The germline CDR1 and CDR2 sequences are GTSNPN and SVGIG (reference sequence).

The chain links TRBV5-5 to TRBJ2-1; D ambiguous. CDR1 SGHKS and CDR2 YYEKEE come from the germline V gene (reference sequence). The CDR3 spans 13 residues. Trimming took off 0 bases at V and 9 bases at J, with 10 bases between the two ends. CDR3 residues: CASSLGHTSEQFF. In DNA form, the CDR3 reads TGTGCCAGCAGCTTGGGACATACGAGTGAGCAGTTCTTC.

This clonotype came up many times. The chain recombines TRBV2 with TRBJ2-7; D is uncertain. This CDR3 is built from 11 residues. V gave up 3 bases and J gave up 3 bases, with 3 bases separating them. The V gene's germline CDR1 is SNHLY and CDR2 FYNNEI. In nucleotides, the CDR3 is TGTGCCAGCAGTGATTTCTACGAGCAGTACTTC. It encodes CASSDFYEQYF.

This clonotype turned up a few times. The chain has TRBV5-4 and TRBJ2-2; unclear D gene. This CDR3 is 16 amino acids long. Trimming shortened V by 0 bases and J by 0 bases, and 9 bases separated the two germline ends. Looked up from germline, CDR1 is SGHNT and CDR2 is YYREEE (reference sequence). The CDR3 region is CASSLGLHSNTGELFF. DNA for the CDR3: TGTGCCAGCAGCTTGGGGTTACACTCGAACACCGGGGAGCTGTTTTTT.

The sample holds a few counts of this clonotype. This chain uses TRBV7-9 with TRBJ2-5; maybe TRBD1 (6 bases). Germline assignment: CDR1 SEHNR and CDR2 FQNEAQ (reference sequence). V lost 1 base to trimming and J lost 4 bases, with 10 bases between them. The CDR3 runs to 14 residues. Here the CDR3 reads CASSLGGRGETQYF. The CDR3 DNA sequence: TGTGCCAGCAGCTTAGGGGGCAGGGGAGAGACCCAGTACTTC.

V gene TRBV12-3 or TRBV12-4 combines with J gene TRBJ1-4; no clear D gene. The CDR3 totals 13 residues. V gave up 1 base and J gave up 8 bases, with 8 bases separating them. Written as DNA, the CDR3 is TGTGCCAGCAGTTTAGAGTTAGTGGAAAAACTGTTTTTT. It is translated as CASSLELVEKLFF.

This clonotype was picked up many times. The chain recombines TRBV14 with TRBJ1-2; no definite D call. The V end lost 1 base, the J end lost 3 bases, and 3 bases lay between the germline ends. CDR1 is SGHDN and CDR2 is FVKESK in the germline V gene. This CDR3 is 12 amino acids long. CDR3 coding DNA: TGTGCCAGCAGCCAAGGGGACTATGGCTACACCTTC. Protein sequence: CASSQGDYGYTF.

This clonotype has a count of ten or more. The chain uses TRBV6-5 and TRBJ2-2; TRBD1 aligns across 10 bases. The CDR3 loop spans 16 amino acids. J was trimmed by 4 bases and V by 3 bases; bases with no gene match: 5. Germline V lookup: CDR1 MNHEY, CDR2 SVGAGI. CDR3 residues: CASSYRRDRGTGELFF. The CDR3 DNA is TGTGCCAGCAGTTATCGCCGGGACAGGGGCACCGGGGAGCTGTTTTTT.

This clonotype has just a few counts. The V call is TRBV5-5, the J call TRBJ1-5; possible D gene TRBD1, 6 bases. The CDR3 totals 17 residues. Between the trimmed V and J ends, which lost 0 bases and 0 bases, there was a span of 13 bases. Germline V lookup: CDR1 SGHKS, CDR2 YYEKEE (reference sequence). Here the CDR3 DNA reads TGTGCCAGCAGCTTGGGACAGGCTCTCGGTAGCAATCAGCCCCAGCATTTT. As protein: CASSLGQALGSNQPQHF.

In this sample, this clonotype turned up many times. The CDR3 here is CASSPTGPSYNEQFF. The CDR3 nucleotides read TGTGCCAGCAGCCCTACAGGGCCCTCCTACAATGAGCAGTTCTTC. The chain carries TRBV7-2 and TRBJ2-1; possible D gene TRBD1, 6 bases. The CDR3 is 15 amino acids. Germline CDR1 reads SGHTA; CDR2 reads FQGNSA. The V end was cut by 5 bases, the J end by 0 bases, with 11 bases between.

This clonotype was observed at least ten times. The chain links TRBV27 to TRBJ2-1, with 15 bases lining up with TRBD2. The CDR3 contains 15 residues. Germline-derived CDR1 and CDR2 are MNHEY and SMNVEV (reference sequence). The J segment lost 9 bases and the V segment lost 1 base, leaving 1 base of the junction unmatched. This chain's CDR3 is CASSLLGLAGGEQFF. Here the CDR3 DNA reads TGTGCCAGCAGTTTATTGGGACTAGCGGGAGGTGAGCAGTTCTTC.

This clonotype was recorded many times. The CDR3 DNA is TGTGCCAGCAGTGGGCAGGGCTTTTGGGAGCAGTACTTC. Translated: CASSGQGFWEQYF. The V gene is TRBV2, the J gene TRBJ2-7; D perhaps matches TRBD1 (5 bases). Trimming cost V 4 bases and J 7 bases, with 14 bases left between them. Germline V gene sequence: CDR1 SNHLY, CDR2 FYNNEI. CDR3 length: 13 residues.